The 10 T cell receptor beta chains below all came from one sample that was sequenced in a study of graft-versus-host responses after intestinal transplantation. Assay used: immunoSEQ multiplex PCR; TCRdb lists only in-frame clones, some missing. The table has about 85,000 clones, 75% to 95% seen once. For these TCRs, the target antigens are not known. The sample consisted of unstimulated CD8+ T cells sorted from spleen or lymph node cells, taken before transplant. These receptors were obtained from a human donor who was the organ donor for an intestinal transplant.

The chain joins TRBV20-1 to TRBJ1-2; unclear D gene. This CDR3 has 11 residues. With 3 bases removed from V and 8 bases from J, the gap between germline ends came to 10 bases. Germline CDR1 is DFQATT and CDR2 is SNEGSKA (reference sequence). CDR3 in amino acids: CSARGAGGYTF. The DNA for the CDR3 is TGCAGTGCTAGGGGAGCGGGGGGCTACACCTTC.

In DNA form, the CDR3 reads TGTGCCAGCAGTTTATTGGCTAGCGGGAGGGAGGGGACTGACAATGAGCAGTTCTTC. Translating gives CASSLLASGREGTDNEQFF. The chain couples TRBV28 to TRBJ2-1, with 12 bases identical to TRBD2. The CDR3 contains 19 residues. Germline CDR1 reads MDHEN; CDR2 reads SYDVKM. V dropped 1 base and J dropped 5; count of bases not matched to a gene: 12.

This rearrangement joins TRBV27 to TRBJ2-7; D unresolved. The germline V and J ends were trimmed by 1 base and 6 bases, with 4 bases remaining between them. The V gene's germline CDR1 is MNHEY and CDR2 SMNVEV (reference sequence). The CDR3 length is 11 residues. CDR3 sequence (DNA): TGTGCCAGCAGTTTATTAGGCGAGCAGTACTTC. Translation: CASSLLGEQYF.

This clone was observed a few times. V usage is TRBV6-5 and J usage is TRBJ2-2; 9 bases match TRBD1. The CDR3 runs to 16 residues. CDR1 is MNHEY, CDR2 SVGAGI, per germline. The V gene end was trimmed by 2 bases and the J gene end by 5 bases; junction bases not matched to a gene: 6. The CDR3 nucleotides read TGTGCCAGCAGTTACCCAACCGGGACAGGGACCGGGGAGCTGTTTTTT. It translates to CASSYPTGTGTGELFF.

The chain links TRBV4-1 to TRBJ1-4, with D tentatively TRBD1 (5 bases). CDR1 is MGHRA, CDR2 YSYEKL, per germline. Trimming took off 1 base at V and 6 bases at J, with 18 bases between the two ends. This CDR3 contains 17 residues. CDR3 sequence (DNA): TGCGCCAGCAGCCAAGGTGGCGGGGGATCCGTTCATGAAAAACTGTTTTTT. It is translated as CASSQGGGGSVHEKLFF.

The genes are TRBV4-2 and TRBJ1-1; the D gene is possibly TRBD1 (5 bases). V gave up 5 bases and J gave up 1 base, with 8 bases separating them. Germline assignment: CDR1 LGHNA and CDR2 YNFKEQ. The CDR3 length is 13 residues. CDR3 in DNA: TGTGCCAGCAGCAACGGACAGAACACTGAAGCTTTCTTT. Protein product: CASSNGQNTEAFF.

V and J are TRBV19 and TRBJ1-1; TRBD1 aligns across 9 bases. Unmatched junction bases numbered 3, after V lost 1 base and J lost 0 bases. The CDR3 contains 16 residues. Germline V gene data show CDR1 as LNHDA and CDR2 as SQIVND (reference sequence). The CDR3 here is CASSIGGQGLNTEAFF. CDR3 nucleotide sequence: TGTGCCAGTAGTATAGGCGGACAGGGGCTGAACACTGAAGCTTTCTTT. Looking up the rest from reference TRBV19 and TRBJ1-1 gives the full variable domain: DGGITQSPKYLFRKEGQNVTLSCEQNLNHDAMYWYRQDPGQGLRLIYYSQIVNDFQKGDIAEGYSVSREKKESFPLTVTSAQKNPTAFYLCASSIGGQGLNTEAFFGQGTRLTVV.

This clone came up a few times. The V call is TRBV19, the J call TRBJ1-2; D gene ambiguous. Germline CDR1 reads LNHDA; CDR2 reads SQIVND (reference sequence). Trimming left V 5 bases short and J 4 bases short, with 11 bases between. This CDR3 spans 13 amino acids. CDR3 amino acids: CASSVTELYGYTF. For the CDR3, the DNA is TGTGCCAGTAGTGTAACAGAGCTCTATGGCTACACCTTC.

This chain's CDR3 is CASSPPSGGGYEQYF. The DNA of the CDR3 is TGTGCCAGCAGCCCCCCCAGCGGCGGTGGGTACGAGCAGTACTTC. This chain joins TRBV11-2 and TRBJ2-7; TRBD2 is a possible D gene (5 bases). The CDR3 consists of 15 residues. Trimming stripped 5 bases from V and 4 bases from J, with 18 bases between. Germline V CDR1 and CDR2: SGHAT, FQNNGV.

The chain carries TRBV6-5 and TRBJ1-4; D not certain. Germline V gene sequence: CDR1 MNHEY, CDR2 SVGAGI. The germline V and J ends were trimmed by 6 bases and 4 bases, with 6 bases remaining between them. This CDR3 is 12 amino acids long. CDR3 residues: CASSRFNEKLFF. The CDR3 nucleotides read TGTGCCAGCAGCAGATTTAATGAAAAACTGTTTTTT.